This T cell receptor beta chain was recovered during a study of regulatory dendritic cells for organ transplantation. The study's findings and limits: Mature dendritic cells appeared to drive more memory CD8+ clonal expansion than regulatory ones. Memory CD8+ T cells were the most oligoclonal; naive cells were highly diverse.

This table comes from immunoSEQ multiplex PCR, and its TCRdb copy is limited to in-frame clones, with some not included. The table shows a few thousand clones, with roughly 61% occurring only once. A note on this clone: The antigen is not known.

CD4+ or CD8+ T cells were sorted as naive CD45RA+ or memory CD45RO+. Germline V gives CDR1 SGDLS, CDR2 YYNGEE. J lost 4 bases, V lost 3 bases, and 0 bases had no gene match. The CDR3 length is 15 residues. The TCR sequence derives from a human donor in good health. The sample comprised memory CD8+ T cells from blood. Subset: CD45RO+ memory T cells. The J gene is TRBJ2-3, the V gene TRBV9, with 15 bases lining up with TRBD2. The CDR3 region has the DNA TGTGCCAGCAGCGGGACTAGCGGGGGGGCAGATACGCAGTATTTT. It codes for CASSGTSGGADTQYF.